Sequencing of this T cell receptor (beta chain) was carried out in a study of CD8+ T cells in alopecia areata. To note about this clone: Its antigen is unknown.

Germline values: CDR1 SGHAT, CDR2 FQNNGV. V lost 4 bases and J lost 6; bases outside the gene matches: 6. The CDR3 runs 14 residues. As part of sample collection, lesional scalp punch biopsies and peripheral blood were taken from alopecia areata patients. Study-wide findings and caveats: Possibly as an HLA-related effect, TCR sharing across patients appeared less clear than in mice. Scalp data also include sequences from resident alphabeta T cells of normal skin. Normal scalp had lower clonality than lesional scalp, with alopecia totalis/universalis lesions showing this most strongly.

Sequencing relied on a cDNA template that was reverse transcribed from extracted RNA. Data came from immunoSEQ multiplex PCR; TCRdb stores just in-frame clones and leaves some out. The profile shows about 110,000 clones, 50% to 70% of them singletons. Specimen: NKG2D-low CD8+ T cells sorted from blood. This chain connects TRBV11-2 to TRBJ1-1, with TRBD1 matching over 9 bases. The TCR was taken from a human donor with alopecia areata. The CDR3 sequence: CASSSHRGLAEAFF. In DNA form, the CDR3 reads TGTGCCAGCAGCTCCCACAGGGGGCTAGCTGAAGCTTTCTTT.